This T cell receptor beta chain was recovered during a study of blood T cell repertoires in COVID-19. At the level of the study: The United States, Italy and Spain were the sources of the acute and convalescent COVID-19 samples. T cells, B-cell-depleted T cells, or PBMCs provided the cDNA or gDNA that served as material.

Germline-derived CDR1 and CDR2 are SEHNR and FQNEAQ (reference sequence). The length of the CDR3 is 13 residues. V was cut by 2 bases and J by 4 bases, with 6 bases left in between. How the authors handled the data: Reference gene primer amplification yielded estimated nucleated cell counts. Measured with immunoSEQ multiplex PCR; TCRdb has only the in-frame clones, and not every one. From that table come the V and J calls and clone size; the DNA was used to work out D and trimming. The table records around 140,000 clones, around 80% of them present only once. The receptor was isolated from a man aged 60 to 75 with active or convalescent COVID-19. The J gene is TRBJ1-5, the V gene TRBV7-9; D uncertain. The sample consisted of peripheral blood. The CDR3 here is CASSLNWNQPQHF. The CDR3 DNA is TGTGCCAGCAGCTTAAACTGGAATCAGCCCCAGCATTTT.